The 17 T cell receptor beta chains below were found in one sample sequenced in a study of blood T cell repertoires in COVID-19. Libraries were prepared by immunoSEQ multiplex PCR; TCRdb keeps only in-frame clonotypes and omits some of them. The sample holds around 100,000 clones, approximately 81% seen once. Sample: peripheral blood. These receptors originate from a human donor in a cohort sampled during active COVID-19.

The V and J genes are TRBV7-6 and TRBJ2-5; TRBD2 is a possible D gene (5 bases). Germline V CDR1 and CDR2: SGHVS, FNYEAQ. Trimming took off 2 bases at V and 5 bases at J, with 15 bases between the two ends. The CDR3 extends over 15 amino acids. This CDR3 is CASSLYKRSDETQYF. The DNA for the CDR3 is TGTGCCAGCAGCTTATATAAGCGGTCGGATGAGACCCAGTACTTC.

CDR3 loop: CASRPGTGGASEAFF. The CDR3, as DNA: TGTGCCAGCAGGCCCGGGACAGGGGGCGCCTCTGAAGCTTTCTTT. The chain is built from TRBV28 and TRBJ1-1, with 12 bases matching TRBD1. After removal of 6 bases from V and 6 bases from J, the junction contained 8 bases not matched to a gene. The germline gives CDR1 MDHEN, CDR2 SYDVKM. The CDR3 runs 15 residues.

This chain joins TRBV11-3 and TRBJ2-2, with TRBD1 as a possible D gene (6 bases). Germline CDR1 is SGHNT and CDR2 is YENEEA. The CDR3 runs to 13 residues. The V gene lost 7 bases and the J gene lost 4 bases, with 10 bases spanning the gap. CDR3 sequence: CASKQGSTGELFF. The CDR3 DNA follows: TGTGCCAGCAAACAGGGTTCCACCGGGGAGCTGTTTTTT.

CDR3 protein: CASSQDRDLYNSPLHF. The CDR3 coding sequence is TGCGCCAGCAGCCAAGACCGGGACTTATATAATTCACCCCTCCACTTT. The chain employs TRBV4-3 and TRBJ1-6; TRBD1 is a possible D gene (5 bases). V dropped 0 bases and J dropped 4 bases, with 10 bases sitting between them. CDR1 is LGHNA and CDR2 is YSLEER in the germline V gene. The CDR3 length is 16 residues.

The CDR3 region is CTSSQEEREDYNEQFF. The CDR3 bases are TGCACCAGCAGCCAAGAGGAGCGGGAGGACTACAATGAGCAGTTCTTC. V is TRBV1 and J is TRBJ2-1; the table's D call TRBD2 went unverified against the DNA. TRBV1 is reported as a pseudogene. The CDR3 runs 16 residues.

The chain employs TRBV7-9 and TRBJ2-3; D is unclear. Germline V gene sequence: CDR1 SEHNR, CDR2 FQNEAQ (reference sequence). Trimming removed 5 bases at V and 2 bases at J, with 14 bases between. This CDR3 is built from 15 residues. The CDR3 spells CASSHIRSDTDTQYF. Written as DNA, the CDR3 is TGTGCCAGCAGCCACATTAGGAGTGACACAGATACGCAGTATTTT.

V usage is TRBV7-8 and J usage is TRBJ2-3; D remains ambiguous. The CDR3 covers 13 residues. Germline assignment: CDR1 SGHVS and CDR2 FQNEAQ. Deletions cut 2 bases from V and 6 bases from J, with 9 bases between. DNA for the CDR3: TGTGCCAGCAGCTTAAGCGTGCGGGATACGCAGTATTTT. It translates to CASSLSVRDTQYF.

In its sample, this clone was seen a few times. This sequence joins TRBV12-5 and TRBJ2-7; 9 nucleotides align to TRBD2. The CDR3 length is 17 residues. The germline V gene encodes CDR1 LGHNT and CDR2 FRNRAP. The V segment lost 3 bases and the J segment 2 bases; nucleotides outside the gene matches: 11. The CDR3 DNA is TGTGCTAGTGGTTTAACCCGAGCGGGAGGCTCTACCTACGAGCAGTACTTC. Its protein is CASGLTRAGGSTYEQYF.

V gene TRBV3-1 (or the pseudogene TRBV3-2) combines with J gene TRBJ1-3, with unresolved D. Trimming removed 7 bases at V and 0 bases at J, with 10 bases between. CDR3 size: 14 residues. Germline CDR1 and CDR2: LGHDT and YNNKEL (reference sequence). The CDR3 sequence: CASMHRSSGNTIYF. In nucleotides, the CDR3 is TGTGCCAGCATGCACAGAAGCTCTGGAAACACCATATATTTT.

The chain has TRBV7-9 and TRBJ1-4, with TRBD1 matching 11 bases. Germline lookup yields CDR1 SEHNR and CDR2 FQNEAQ (reference sequence). Trimming removed 5 bases from V and 14 bases from J; junction bases left unmatched: 13. This CDR3 is 15 amino acids long. CDR3 amino acids: CASSAGQGAIPRLFF. The DNA of the CDR3 is TGTGCCAGCAGCGCCGGACAGGGGGCAATTCCACGGCTGTTTTTT.

The V and J genes are TRBV19 and TRBJ2-7; 10 nucleotides line up with TRBD1. V shed 6 bases and J 4 bases; nucleotides not matched to a gene: 9. The CDR3 contains 15 residues. CDR1 and CDR2 from the germline V gene are LNHDA and SQIVND (reference sequence). CDR3 nucleotide sequence: TGTGCCAGTAGGGACCACGGGACAGGGGAGTACGAGCAGTACTTC. Translation gives CASRDHGTGEYEQYF.

V and J are TRBV12-3 or TRBV12-4 and TRBJ1-1; unclear D gene. The CDR3 runs to 13 residues. The V end was cut by 8 bases, the J end by 6 bases, with 16 bases between. CDR3 nucleotide sequence: TGTGCCAGCGTAACCGTTTCGGGGTCTGAAGCTTTCTTT. Protein: CASVTVSGSEAFF.

The V gene is TRBV19, the J gene TRBJ2-3, with D possibly TRBD2 on 5 matching bases. The CDR3 loop spans 16 amino acids. Per germline, CDR1 LNHDA and CDR2 SQIVND (reference sequence). V lost 6 bases and J 3 bases, leaving 19 bases between the germline ends. The DNA for the CDR3 is TGTGCCAGTAGCATTGACCAACTAGGACGAACAGATACGCAGTATTTT. Amino acids: CASSIDQLGRTDTQYF.

The chain couples TRBV4-3 to TRBJ1-2; D is possibly TRBD1 (6 bases). Trimming removed 1 base from V and 4 bases from J, with 16 bases in between. Germline lookup yields CDR1 LGHNA and CDR2 YSLEER. CDR3 size: 16 residues. This CDR3 reads CASSQVIGGDSYGYTF. The CDR3 DNA sequence: TGCGCCAGCAGCCAAGTGATAGGGGGAGACAGCTATGGCTACACCTTC.

As to this clone: One end of the junction does not line up with germline, which may come from a read error. The rearrangement joins TRBV14 to TRBJ2-1; 7 positions match TRBD2. Germline CDR1 reads SGHDN; CDR2 reads FVKESK. The length of the CDR3 is 17 residues. The DNA of the CDR3 is TGTGCCAGCAGCAAAGATGTCGGGCTAGCGGACCACAATGAGCAGTTCTTC. It specifies CASSKDVGLADHNEQFF.

The rearrangement joins TRBV2 to TRBJ2-2, with 7 bases matching TRBD2. Germline V gives CDR1 SNHLY, CDR2 FYNNEI. The length of the CDR3 is 15 residues. Trimming at V came to 3 bases and at J to 6 bases, leaving 7 bases not matched to a gene. This chain's CDR3 is CASSEFGGRAGELFF. The CDR3 nucleotides read TGTGCCAGCAGTGAGTTTGGCGGGAGAGCCGGGGAGCTGTTTTTT. The full variable domain, its missing parts supplied by reference TRBV2 and TRBJ2-2, is EPEVTQTPSHQVTQMGQEVILRCVPISNHLYFYWYRQILGQKVEFLVSFYNNEISEKSEIFDDQFSVERPDGSNFTLKIRSTKLEDSAMYFCASSEFGGRAGELFFGEGSRLTVL.

V usage is TRBV2 and J usage is TRBJ1-5; possible D gene TRBD1, 6 bases. Germline CDR1 reads SNHLY; CDR2 reads FYNNEI. Trimming pared 4 bases from V and 5 bases from J, leaving 15 bases between. The length of the CDR3 is 15 residues. CDR3 DNA sequence: TGTGCCAGCAGTGGAAAAGGTAGGGGGTATCAGCCCCAGCATTTT. Translation gives CASSGKGRGYQPQHF.